This section outlines one TCR beta chain sequence together with its context. TCRdb fed the 5' RACE reads into MiXCR, producing one record per CDR3 protein. The sample yields nearly 45,000 distinct CDR3 sequences, around a fifth seen once. The sample belongs to a study of neurological immune-mediated disorders. Documented time point: technical triplicate 3. This CDR3 is built from 13 residues. The V gene end was trimmed by 8 bases and the J gene end by 10 bases; junction bases not matched to a gene: 11. The receptor comes from a man aged 55-75 years with HTLV-1-associated myelopathy (HAM/TSP). The sequencing sample was made of PBMCs. The gene calls are TRBV12-3 or TRBV12-4 and TRBJ2-1; 7 positions agree with TRBD2. The CDR3 reads CASQGRGEGEQFF. In nucleotides, the CDR3 is TGTGCCAGCCAAGGGAGGGGCGAGGGGGAGCAGTTCTTC.